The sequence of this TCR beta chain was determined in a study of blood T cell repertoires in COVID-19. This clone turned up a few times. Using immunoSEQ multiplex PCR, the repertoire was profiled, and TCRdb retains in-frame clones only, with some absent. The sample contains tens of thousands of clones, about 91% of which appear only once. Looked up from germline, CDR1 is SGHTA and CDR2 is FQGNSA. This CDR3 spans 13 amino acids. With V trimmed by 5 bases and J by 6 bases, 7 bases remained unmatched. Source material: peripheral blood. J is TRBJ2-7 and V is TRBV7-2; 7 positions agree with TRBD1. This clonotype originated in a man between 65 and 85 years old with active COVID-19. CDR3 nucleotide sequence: TGTGCCAGCAGCCCGCAGACAGGGCTCGAGCAGTACTTC. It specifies CASSPQTGLEQYF.